This T cell receptor beta chain originates from a study of shared clonotypes between healthy human individuals. Findings and limits, study-wide: The study found lower generation probabilities in non-shared clonotypes than in those shared by all four donors.

Trimming at V came to 0 bases and at J to 12 bases, leaving 11 bases not matched to a gene. From germline, CDR1 is GTSNPN and CDR2 SVGIG (reference sequence). The length of the CDR3 is 14 residues. In its sample, this clone was seen a few times. Its matching antigen is unknown. At the deep level, the assay was run. Profiled with immunoSEQ multiplex PCR; TCRdb holds only in-frame clones, not every one. The sample has around 2.5 million clones; roughly 93% are singletons. This chain joins TRBV30 and TRBJ1-1; 9 nucleotides match TRBD1. This receptor was obtained from a man between 18 and 29 years old in good health. Some clones in this sample may be carry-over from other donors' samples. The sample consisted of naive CD4+ T cells from PBMCs. Subset noted: CD45RA+ positively selected. As DNA, the CDR3 is TGTGCCTGGAGTGTTACTACAGGGGGCAGTAAGACTTTCTTT. It translates to CAWSVTTGGSKTFF.